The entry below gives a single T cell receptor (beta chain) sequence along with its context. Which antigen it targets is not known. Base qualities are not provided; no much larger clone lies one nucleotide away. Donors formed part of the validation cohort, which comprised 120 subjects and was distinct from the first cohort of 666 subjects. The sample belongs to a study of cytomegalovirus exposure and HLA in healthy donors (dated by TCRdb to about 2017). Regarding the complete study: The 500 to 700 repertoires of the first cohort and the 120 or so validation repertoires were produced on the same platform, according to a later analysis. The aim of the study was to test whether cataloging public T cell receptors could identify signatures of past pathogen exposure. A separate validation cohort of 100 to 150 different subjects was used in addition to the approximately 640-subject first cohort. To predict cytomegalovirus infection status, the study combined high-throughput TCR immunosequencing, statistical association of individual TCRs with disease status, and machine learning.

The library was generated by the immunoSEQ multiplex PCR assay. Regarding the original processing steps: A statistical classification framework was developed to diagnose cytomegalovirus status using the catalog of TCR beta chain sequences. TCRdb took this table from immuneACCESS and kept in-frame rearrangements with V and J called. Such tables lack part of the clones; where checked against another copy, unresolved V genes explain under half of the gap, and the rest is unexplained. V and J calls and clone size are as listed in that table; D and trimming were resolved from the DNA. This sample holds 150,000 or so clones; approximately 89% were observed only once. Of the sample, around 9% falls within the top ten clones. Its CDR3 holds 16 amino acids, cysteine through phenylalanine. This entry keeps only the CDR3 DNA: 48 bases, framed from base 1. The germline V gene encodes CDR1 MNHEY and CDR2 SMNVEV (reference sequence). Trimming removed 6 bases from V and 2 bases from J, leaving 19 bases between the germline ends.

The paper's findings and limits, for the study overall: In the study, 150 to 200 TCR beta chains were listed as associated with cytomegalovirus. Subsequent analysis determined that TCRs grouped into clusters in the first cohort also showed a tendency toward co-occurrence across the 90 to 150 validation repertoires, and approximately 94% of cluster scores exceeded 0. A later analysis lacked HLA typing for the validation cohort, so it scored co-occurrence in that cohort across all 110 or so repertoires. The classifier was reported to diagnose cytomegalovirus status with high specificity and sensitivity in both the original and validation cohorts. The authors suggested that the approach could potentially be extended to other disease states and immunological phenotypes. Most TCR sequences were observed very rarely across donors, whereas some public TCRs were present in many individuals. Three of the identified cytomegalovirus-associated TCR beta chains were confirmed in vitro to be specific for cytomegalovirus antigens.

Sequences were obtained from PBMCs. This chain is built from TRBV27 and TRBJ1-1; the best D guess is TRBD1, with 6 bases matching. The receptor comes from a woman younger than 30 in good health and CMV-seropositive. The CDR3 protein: CASSPPRTAGNTEAFF. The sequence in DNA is TGTGCCAGCAGCCCTCCGAGGACAGCAGGAAACACTGAAGCTTTCTTT.